Listed here are 25 T cell receptor beta chains from one sample, sequenced in a study of blood T cell repertoires in COVID-19. Some clones are missing from TCRdb's copy, which holds only in-frame ones; the method was immunoSEQ multiplex PCR. The sample has 150,000 to 200,000 clones, around 80% seen once. Sequencing input: PBMCs or T cells enriched from blood (not recorded which). The origin of the receptors is a woman aged 45-65 years who had recovered from COVID-19.

The chain recombines TRBV20-1 with TRBJ2-1; 9 bases agree with TRBD1. Germline V gene lookup returns CDR1 DFQATT and CDR2 SNEGSKA (reference sequence). The ends lost 3 bases at V and 9 bases at J; junction bases unmatched: 12. This CDR3 contains 15 residues. Written as DNA, the CDR3 is TGCAGTGCTAGTCCCTCACAGGGGGCCAGGCGTGAGCAGTTCTTC. Amino acid sequence: CSASPSQGARREQFF.

The chain has TRBV9 and TRBJ1-3; D possibly corresponds to TRBD1 (6 bases). The CDR3 is 16 amino acids. Germline V gene lookup returns CDR1 SGDLS and CDR2 YYNGEE. With 2 bases removed from V and 2 bases from J, the gap between germline ends came to 14 bases. The CDR3 sequence: CASSVTTGIAGNTIYF. The CDR3 nucleotides are TGTGCCAGCAGCGTCACTACAGGGATCGCTGGAAACACCATATATTTT.

This clone was recorded a few times. This sequence joins TRBV5-1 and TRBJ2-1; no definite D call. The ends were cut back, 5 bases at V and 2 bases at J, with 11 bases in the middle. Germline V gene sequence: CDR1 SGHRS, CDR2 YFSETQ. The CDR3 is made up of 14 amino acids. The CDR3 sequence: CASRPALAYNEQFF. For the CDR3, the DNA is TGCGCCAGCAGGCCGGCCCTAGCCTACAATGAGCAGTTCTTC. The full variable domain, in which reference TRBV5-1 and TRBJ2-1 provide the parts outside the CDR3, is KAGVTQTPRYLIKTRGQQVTLSCSPISGHRSVSWYQQTPGQGLQFLFEYFSETQRNKGNFPGRFSGRQFSNSRSEMNVSTLELGDSALYLCASRPALAYNEQFFGPGTRLTVL.

This chain joins TRBV6-5 and TRBJ2-5; 10 bases align to TRBD2. Germline V CDR1 and CDR2: MNHEY, SVGAGI. CDR3 length: 16 amino acids. V was pared by 0 bases and J by 4 bases, with 5 bases of the junction left unmatched. This chain's CDR3 is CASSYSSSGSSETQYF. CDR3 coding DNA: TGTGCCAGCAGTTACTCGTCTAGCGGGAGCTCAGAGACCCAGTACTTC.

The chain links TRBV11-2 to TRBJ2-1; 8 bases agree with TRBD2. The CDR3 loop spans 17 amino acids. Germline-derived CDR1 and CDR2 are SGHAT and FQNNGV. Trimming took 5 bases from V and 7 from J; bases not matched to a gene: 16. Here the CDR3 reads CASSPPRASGRPNEQFF. CDR3 DNA: TGTGCCAGCAGCCCCCCGCGGGCTAGCGGGCGCCCTAATGAGCAGTTCTTC. The full variable domain, completed using reference TRBV11-2 and TRBJ2-1, is EAGVAQSPRYKIIEKRQSVAFWCNPISGHATLYWYQQILGQGPKLLIQFQNNGVVDDSQLPKDRFSAERLKGVDSTLKIQPAKLEDSAVYLCASSPPRASGRPNEQFFGPGTRLTVL.

The V and J genes are TRBV29-1 and TRBJ1-4; 10 bases fit TRBD1. Germline CDR1 and CDR2: SQVTM and ANQGSEA. The V and J ends lost 7 bases and 7 bases, in that order; junction bases with no gene match: 9. The CDR3 totals 14 residues. The CDR3 is CSASRGTGVEKLFF. Written as DNA, the CDR3 is TGCAGCGCCAGCCGGGGGACAGGGGTTGAAAAACTGTTTTTT.

The gene calls are TRBV4-2 and TRBJ1-2; no clear D. The V end lost 3 bases, the J end lost 0 bases, and 11 bases lay between the germline ends. CDR1 LGHNA and CDR2 YNFKEQ come from the germline V gene. The CDR3 runs 15 residues. The CDR3 loop reads CASSQAQFTNYGYTF. The CDR3 bases are TGTGCCAGCAGCCAGGCCCAATTTACTAACTATGGCTACACCTTC.

The chain has TRBV7-9 and TRBJ1-2; weak D call: TRBD1 (5 bases). Trimming took off 3 bases at V and 2 bases at J, with 13 bases between the two ends. Germline-derived CDR1 and CDR2 are SEHNR and FQNEAQ (reference sequence). The CDR3 covers 15 residues. This CDR3 is CASSFISDTNYGYTF. The CDR3 DNA sequence: TGTGCCAGCAGCTTTATTTCGGACACCAACTATGGCTACACCTTC. Supplemented by reference TRBV7-9 and TRBJ1-2, the full variable domain reads DTGVSQNPRHKITKRGQNVTFRCDPISEHNRLYWYRQTLGQGPEFLTYFQNEAQLEKSRLLSDRFSAERPKGSFSTLEIQRTEQGDSAMYLCASSFISDTNYGYTFGSGTRLTVV.

In regard to this clone: This sample includes further DNA sequences coding for the same CDR3. The chain recombines TRBV7-3 with TRBJ2-1, with 7 bases identical to TRBD2. CDR1 and CDR2 from the germline V gene are SGHTA and FQGTGA. J was trimmed by 7 bases and V by 5 bases; bases with no gene match: 2. CDR3 size: 12 residues. In DNA form, the CDR3 reads TGTGCCAGCAGCCCCGGGGGGAATGAGCAGTTCTTC. Its protein product is CASSPGGNEQFF.

This clone appeared once. This chain joins TRBV2 and TRBJ1-5, with 7 nucleotides matching TRBD1. With V trimmed by 3 bases and J by 2 bases, 4 bases remained unmatched. In germline, CDR1 is SNHLY, CDR2 FYNNEI. The CDR3 extends over 15 amino acids. CDR3: CASSERQGGNQPQHF. CDR3 bases: TGTGCCAGCAGTGAGAGACAGGGCGGCAATCAGCCCCAGCATTTT.

Written as DNA, the CDR3 is TGCGCCAGCAGCTCCCGGGACACCAATTCACCCCTCCACTTT. This sequence encodes CASSSRDTNSPLHF. The genes are TRBV5-1 and TRBJ1-6; TRBD1 might be the D (6 bases). Trimming left V 3 bases short and J 7 bases short, with 11 bases between. The CDR3 runs to 14 residues. Looked up from germline, CDR1 is SGHRS and CDR2 is YFSETQ.

This chain links TRBV18 with TRBJ2-1; 14 bases match TRBD2. The CDR3 sequence is 22 residues long. Germline-derived CDR1 and CDR2 are KGHSH and LQKENI. J gave up 0 bases and V 3 bases, and 16 bases lay outside the gene matches. This CDR3 reads CASSPPRGRGLAGEGSYNEQFF. For the CDR3, the DNA is TGTGCCAGCTCACCCCCGAGGGGACGGGGACTAGCGGGAGAAGGCTCCTACAATGAGCAGTTCTTC.

The chain carries TRBV9 and TRBJ1-6; TRBD1 matches 10 bases. V shed 7 bases and J 0 bases; nucleotides not matched to a gene: 4. This CDR3 is built from 16 residues. Germline V gene lookup returns CDR1 SGDLS and CDR2 YYNGEE. The CDR3 sequence: CASGQGESSYNSPLHF. In DNA form, the CDR3 reads TGTGCCAGCGGACAGGGGGAAAGCTCCTATAATTCACCCCTCCACTTT.

The V gene is TRBV5-1, the J gene TRBJ2-1; the match to TRBD2 covers 8 bases. Germline V gene data show CDR1 as SGHRS and CDR2 as YFSETQ. J lost 6 bases, V lost 0 bases, and 5 bases had no gene match. The CDR3 has 15 amino acids. The CDR3 protein is CASSLVSSGTNEQFF. The CDR3 bases are TGCGCCAGCAGCTTGGTTAGTAGCGGGACCAATGAGCAGTTCTTC.

This chain links TRBV29-1 with TRBJ2-2; 9 nucleotides line up with TRBD2. Trimming at V came to 6 bases and at J to 6 bases, leaving 14 bases not matched to a gene. CDR3 length equals 16 residues. The germline V gene encodes CDR1 SQVTM and CDR2 ANQGSEA. CDR3 sequence: CSVRLAEANTAGELFF. DNA of the CDR3: TGCAGCGTCAGACTAGCGGAGGCTAACACGGCCGGGGAGCTGTTTTTT.

This clone was found a few times. The gene calls are TRBV5-1 and TRBJ2-6; D call uncertain. The germline gives CDR1 SGHRS, CDR2 YFSETQ. This CDR3 spans 16 amino acids. Trimming took off 0 bases at V and 0 bases at J, with 7 bases between the two ends. The CDR3 nucleotides are TGCGCCAGCAGCTTGGGAGGAAGCTCTGGGGCCAACGTCCTGACTTTC. Encoded protein: CASSLGGSSGANVLTF. Variable domain in full (rest from reference TRBV5-1 and TRBJ2-6): KAGVTQTPRYLIKTRGQQVTLSCSPISGHRSVSWYQQTPGQGLQFLFEYFSETQRNKGNFPGRFSGRQFSNSRSEMNVSTLELGDSALYLCASSLGGSSGANVLTFGAGSRLTVL.

The chain carries TRBV9 and TRBJ1-2, with D unresolved. The germline V gene has CDR1 SGDLS and CDR2 YYNGEE. The CDR3 length is 13 residues. Trimming removed 4 bases at V and 7 bases at J, with 14 bases between. The CDR3: CASSSEGFSGYTF. The CDR3 DNA is TGTGCCAGCAGCTCGGAGGGCTTTTCTGGCTACACCTTC.

In nucleotides, the CDR3 is TGTGCCAGTAGTATTTCTGGGGCATCCTACGAGCAGTACTTC. As protein: CASSISGASYEQYF. The V gene is TRBV19, the J gene TRBJ2-7, with D perhaps matching TRBD1 (5 bases). Per the germline V gene, CDR1 is LNHDA and CDR2 is SQIVND (reference sequence). Trimming removed 3 bases from V and 1 base from J, with 10 bases in between. This CDR3 spans 14 amino acids.

In this sample, this clone turned up once. This sequence joins TRBV28 and TRBJ2-7; TRBD2 might be the D (5 bases). Trimming pared 3 bases from V and 0 bases from J, leaving 12 bases between. Germline V gene sequence: CDR1 MDHEN, CDR2 SYDVKM. CDR3 size: 15 residues. CDR3 sequence: CASSFVAISSYEQYF. The CDR3 bases are TGTGCCAGCAGTTTTGTAGCGATAAGCTCCTACGAGCAGTACTTC. The variable domain in full, completed from reference TRBV28 and TRBJ2-7, reads DVKVTQSSRYLVKRTGEKVFLECVQDMDHENMFWYRQDPGLGLRLIYFSYDVKMKEKGDIPEGYSVSREKKERFSLILESASTNQTSMYLCASSFVAISSYEQYFGPGTRLTVT.

This chain connects TRBV7-2 to TRBJ2-1, with a weak D call TRBD2 (6 bases). Trimming cost V 6 bases and J 2 bases, with 11 bases left between them. There are 14 residues in the CDR3. From germline, CDR1 is SGHTA and CDR2 FQGNSA. The chain's CDR3 is CASRRGGTYNEQFF. The DNA of the CDR3 is TGTGCCAGCAGGCGGGGAGGAACCTACAATGAGCAGTTCTTC. Based on the CDR3 plus reference TRBV7-2 and TRBJ2-1, the full variable domain is GAGVSQSPSNKVTEKGKDVELRCDPISGHTALYWYRQSLGQGLEFLIYFQGNSAPDKSGLPSDRFSAERTGGSVSTLTIQRTQQEDSAVYLCASRRGGTYNEQFFGPGTRLTVL.

This clone came up a few times. This rearrangement joins TRBV10-3 to TRBJ2-7; 12 nucleotides match TRBD2. The V and J ends lost 3 bases and 4 bases, in that order; junction bases with no gene match: 1. Germline values: CDR1 ENHRY, CDR2 SYGVKD. There are 14 residues in the CDR3. CDR3 amino acids: CAISEGTSGYEQYF. The CDR3 DNA sequence: TGTGCCATCAGTGAAGGGACTAGCGGGTACGAGCAGTACTTC.

This clone was observed a handful of times. The CDR3 is CASSPGQAPSYNEQFF. The CDR3 nucleotides are TGTGCCAGCAGCCCCGGACAGGCCCCCTCCTACAATGAGCAGTTCTTC. V is TRBV5-8 and J is TRBJ2-1; 7 nucleotides match TRBD1. The ends lost 4 bases at V and 0 bases at J; junction bases unmatched: 7. CDR1 and CDR2 (germline): SGHTS, YDEGEE. The CDR3 covers 16 residues.

The chain links TRBV19 to TRBJ2-7; 9 bases line up with TRBD1. Germline lookup yields CDR1 LNHDA and CDR2 SQIVND (reference sequence). With 4 bases clipped from V and 0 bases from J, the junction kept 4 bases outside the gene matches. The CDR3 totals 15 residues. CDR3 residues: CASSKTGGSSYEQYF. The CDR3 DNA reads TGTGCCAGTAGTAAGACAGGGGGGAGCTCCTACGAGCAGTACTTC.

The rearrangement joins TRBV10-1 to TRBJ2-7; TRBD2 matches at 10 bases. Germline loops: CDR1 WNHNN, CDR2 SYGVQD (reference sequence). Trimming cost V 4 bases and J 3 bases; bases outside gene matches: 9. This CDR3 spans 16 amino acids. The CDR3, as DNA: TGCGCCAGCAGTGGAACGCCGGGACTAGCGAACTACGAGCAGTACTTC. Its translation: CASSGTPGLANYEQYF.

V is TRBV7-2 and J is TRBJ2-1; D may be TRBD1 (5 bases). Trimming shortened V by 8 bases and J by 0 bases, and 11 bases separated the two germline ends. Per the germline V gene, CDR1 is SGHTA and CDR2 is FQGNSA. CDR3 length equals 14 residues. The CDR3 DNA is TGTGCCAGCCTAGGGGTCAGCTCCTACAATGAGCAGTTCTTC. Translating gives CASLGVSSYNEQFF. Looking up the rest from reference TRBV7-2 and TRBJ2-1 gives the full variable domain: GAGVSQSPSNKVTEKGKDVELRCDPISGHTALYWYRQSLGQGLEFLIYFQGNSAPDKSGLPSDRFSAERTGGSVSTLTIQRTQQEDSAVYLCASLGVSSYNEQFFGPGTRLTVL.